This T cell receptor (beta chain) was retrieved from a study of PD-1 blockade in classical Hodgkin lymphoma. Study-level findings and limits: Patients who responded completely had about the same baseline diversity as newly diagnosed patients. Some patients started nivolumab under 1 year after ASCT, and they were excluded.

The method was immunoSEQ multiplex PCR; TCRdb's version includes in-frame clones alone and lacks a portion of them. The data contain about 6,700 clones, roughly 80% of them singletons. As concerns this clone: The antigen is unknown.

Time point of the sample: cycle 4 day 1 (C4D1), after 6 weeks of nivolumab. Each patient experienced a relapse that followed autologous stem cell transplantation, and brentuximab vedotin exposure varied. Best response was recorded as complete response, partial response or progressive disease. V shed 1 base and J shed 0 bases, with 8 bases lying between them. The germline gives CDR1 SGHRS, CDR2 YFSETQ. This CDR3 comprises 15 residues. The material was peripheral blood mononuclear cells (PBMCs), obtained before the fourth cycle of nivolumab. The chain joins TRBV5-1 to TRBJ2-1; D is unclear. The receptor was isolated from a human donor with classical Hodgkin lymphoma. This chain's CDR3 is CASSLYRSSYNEQFF. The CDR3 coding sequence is TGCGCCAGCAGCTTGTACCGGAGCTCCTACAATGAGCAGTTCTTC.